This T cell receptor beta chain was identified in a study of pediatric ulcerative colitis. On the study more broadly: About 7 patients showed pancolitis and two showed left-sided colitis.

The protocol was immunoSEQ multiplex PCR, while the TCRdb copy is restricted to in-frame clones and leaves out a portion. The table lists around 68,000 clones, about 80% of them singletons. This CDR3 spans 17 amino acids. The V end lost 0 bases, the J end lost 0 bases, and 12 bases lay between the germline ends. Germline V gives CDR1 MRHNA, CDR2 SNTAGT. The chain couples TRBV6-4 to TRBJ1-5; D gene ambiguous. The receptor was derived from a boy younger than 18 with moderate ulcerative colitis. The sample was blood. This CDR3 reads CASSDSRQTHSNQPQHF. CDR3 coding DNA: TGTGCCAGCAGTGACTCTAGGCAGACCCATAGCAATCAGCCCCAGCATTTT.